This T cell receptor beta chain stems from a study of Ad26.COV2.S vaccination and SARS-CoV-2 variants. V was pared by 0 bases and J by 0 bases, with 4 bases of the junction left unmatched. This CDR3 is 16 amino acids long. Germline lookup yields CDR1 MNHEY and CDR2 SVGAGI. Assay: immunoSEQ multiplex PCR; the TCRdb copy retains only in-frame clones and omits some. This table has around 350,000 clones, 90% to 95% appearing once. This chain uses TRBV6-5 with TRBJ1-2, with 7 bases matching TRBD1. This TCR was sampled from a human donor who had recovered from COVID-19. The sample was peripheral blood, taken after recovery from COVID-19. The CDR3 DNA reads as TGTGCCAGCAGTTACTCCTACAGGGGCGCTAACTATGGCTACACCTTC. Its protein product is CASSYSYRGANYGYTF.